The sequence of this T cell receptor (beta chain) was determined in a study of response to subunit inactivated influenza vaccine. Study-wide findings and caveats: The authors suggested that every seasonal influenza vaccination recruits few new T cells.

Remarks on this clonotype: Its antigen is not known.

MiXCR was run by TCRdb on the RT-PCR reads, yielding one entry per CDR3 protein. This sample carries fewer than 350,000 distinct CDR3 sequences, 21% of them seen once, and the ten largest clones take 10% to 13%. The V end was cut by 6 bases, the J end by 4 bases, with 18 bases between. CDR3 size: 16 residues. Germline CDR1 and CDR2: ENHRY and SYGVKD. The sequenced sample was PBMCs from blood, obtained about 20 months after vaccination. This receptor was identified in a man aged 50 to 69 who received an inactivated influenza vaccine. The rearrangement links TRBV10-3 to TRBJ2-2, with TRBD1 as a possible D gene (7 bases). CDR3 nucleotides: TGTGCCATCAGCGGGGGATCCGGGACAGCCACCGGGGAGCTGTTTTTT. It specifies CAISGGSGTATGELFF.